Following are 9 T cell receptor beta chains from one sample sequenced in a study of vaccination and CD4 T cells after COVID-19. Researchers used the Oncomine TCR Beta short-read assay to sequence DNA from cultured CD4+ T cells. Using its own MiXCR run on the PCR reads, TCRdb lists one record per CDR3 protein. Of 13,000 to 15,000 distinct CDR3 sequences listed, about 67% are singletons. Noted treatment: approximately nine-day PBMC culture with coronavirus spike peptide pools or control peptides (ViraFEST assay). These receptors have no identified antigens. Specimen: CD4+ T cells from blood, cultured in vitro. Source of these receptors: a human donor who had recovered from COVID-19.

The chain joins TRBV28 to TRBJ1-5, with no clear D. Germline CDR1 MDHEN, CDR2 SYDVKM. Trimming cost V 6 bases and J 1 base, with 10 bases left between them. This CDR3 is built from 14 residues. The chain's CDR3 is CASRTLGSNQPQHF. In DNA form, the CDR3 reads TGTGCCAGCAGGACCCTTGGGAGCAATCAGCCCCAGCATTTT.

This clonotype was seen a few times. This chain connects TRBV7-9 to TRBJ1-6; a weak D match, TRBD1 (5 bases). This CDR3 contains 14 residues. V lost 1 base, J lost 14 bases, and 15 bases lay in between. Germline CDR1 is SEHNR and CDR2 is FQNEAQ (reference sequence). The CDR3 sequence: CASSLDGRAGALHF. The CDR3 coding sequence is TGTGCCAGCAGCTTAGACGGCAGGGCCGGGGCCCTCCACTTT.

This chain joins TRBV20-1 and TRBJ2-2; 7 bases map to TRBD2. From germline, CDR1 is DFQATT and CDR2 SNEGSKA (reference sequence). The CDR3 covers 15 residues. Unmatched junction bases numbered 7, after V lost 0 bases and J lost 6 bases. In nucleotides, the CDR3 is TGCAGTGCTAGAGATGTGGGAGGGCCTTCCGGGGAGCTGTTTTTT. Translating gives CSARDVGGPSGELFF.

In this sample, this clonotype turned up a few times. The rearrangement links TRBV7-3 to TRBJ2-5; 8 bases fit TRBD1. The CDR3 has 16 residues. The V gene's germline CDR1 is SGHTA and CDR2 FQGTGA. V was pared by 4 bases and J by 4 bases, with 11 bases of the junction left unmatched. DNA of the CDR3: TGTGCCAGCAGCTCAGGGGGACAGGCGGCAGGAGAGACCCAGTACTTC. Its translation: CASSSGGQAAGETQYF.

The chain links TRBV7-2 to TRBJ2-7, with 7 bases that match TRBD1. This CDR3 has 14 residues. Trimming at V came to 2 bases and at J to 9 bases, leaving 10 bases not matched to a gene. Germline V gene lookup returns CDR1 SGHTA and CDR2 FQGNSA. The CDR3 loop is CASSLRDSLLRQYF. The CDR3 DNA sequence: TGTGCCAGCAGCTTAAGGGACAGCCTTCTAAGGCAGTACTTC.

Concerning this clonotype itself: The junction differs from germline at one of its ends, possibly a read error. This sequence joins TRBV6-5 and TRBJ1-2, with D tentatively TRBD1 (5 bases). Germline V lookup: CDR1 MNHEY, CDR2 SVGAGI. This CDR3 has 18 amino acids. CDR3 sequence reads: CVSSYTYPSVDSNYGYTF. DNA of the CDR3: TGTGTCAGCAGTTACACTTACCCCTCCGTCGACAGTAACTATGGCTACACCTTC.

A few counts support this clonotype. The V call is TRBV5-4, the J call TRBJ2-5, with TRBD2 matching 8 bases. This CDR3 region has 15 residues. V lost 9 bases, J lost 5 bases, and 15 bases stayed unmatched. Looked up from germline, CDR1 is SGHNT and CDR2 is YYREEE (reference sequence). CDR3 residues: CATQASGGIGETQYF. The CDR3 DNA reads as TGTGCCACCCAGGCCAGCGGGGGAATAGGGGAGACCCAGTACTTC.

This clonotype has just a few counts. The chain recombines TRBV20-1 with TRBJ1-2; D ambiguous. Germline-derived CDR1 and CDR2 are DFQATT and SNEGSKA (reference sequence). V lost 0 bases to trimming and J lost 2 bases, with 13 bases between them. This CDR3 region has 15 residues. The CDR3 region is CSARDLGGPNYGYTF. CDR3 coding DNA: TGCAGTGCTAGAGATCTGGGAGGGCCAAACTATGGCTACACCTTC.

The V and J genes are TRBV27 and TRBJ2-1; TRBD1 matches 9 bases. Germline V CDR1 and CDR2: MNHEY, SMNVEV (reference sequence). The CDR3 contains 15 residues. With V trimmed by 4 bases and J by 9 bases, 10 bases remained unmatched. Here the CDR3 reads CASSSLGQGRSEQFF. The CDR3 DNA reads TGTGCCAGCAGTTCCCTAGGACAGGGGCGCAGTGAGCAGTTCTTC.